This T cell receptor (beta chain) was obtained from a study of Ad26.COV2.S vaccination and SARS-CoV-2 variants. The assay was immunoSEQ multiplex PCR, and TCRdb's table has in-frame clones only and misses some. The sample yields 300,000 to 350,000 clones, 88% seen once. The V end lost 5 bases, the J end lost 6 bases, and 14 bases lay between the germline ends. Germline CDR1 is SGHVS and CDR2 is FQNEAQ. The CDR3 loop spans 14 amino acids. Described treatment: over 15 received Ad26.COV2.S at low or high dose, single or two shots; 5 received placebo; per-sample allocation not given. The investigators took samples on day 63 after the first vaccine or placebo injection.

The rearrangement links TRBV7-8 to TRBJ1-5; a possible D gene is TRBD1 (5 bases). The source was peripheral blood, collected in a trial of Ad26.COV2.S vaccine versus placebo. This clonotype was sampled from a person aged 18 to 65 who received the Ad26.COV2.S COVID-19 vaccine or a placebo. The chain's CDR3 is CASSNQQVSQPQHF. The DNA for the CDR3 is TGTGCCAGCAGCAATCAACAGGTTTCTCAGCCCCAGCATTTT. The whole variable domain, filled in from reference TRBV7-8 and TRBJ1-5, reads GAGVSQSPRYKVAKRGQDVALRCDPISGHVSLFWYQQALGQGPEFLTYFQNEAQLDKSGLPSDRFFAERPEGSVSTLKIQRTQQEDSAVYLCASSNQQVSQPQHFGDGTRLSIL.